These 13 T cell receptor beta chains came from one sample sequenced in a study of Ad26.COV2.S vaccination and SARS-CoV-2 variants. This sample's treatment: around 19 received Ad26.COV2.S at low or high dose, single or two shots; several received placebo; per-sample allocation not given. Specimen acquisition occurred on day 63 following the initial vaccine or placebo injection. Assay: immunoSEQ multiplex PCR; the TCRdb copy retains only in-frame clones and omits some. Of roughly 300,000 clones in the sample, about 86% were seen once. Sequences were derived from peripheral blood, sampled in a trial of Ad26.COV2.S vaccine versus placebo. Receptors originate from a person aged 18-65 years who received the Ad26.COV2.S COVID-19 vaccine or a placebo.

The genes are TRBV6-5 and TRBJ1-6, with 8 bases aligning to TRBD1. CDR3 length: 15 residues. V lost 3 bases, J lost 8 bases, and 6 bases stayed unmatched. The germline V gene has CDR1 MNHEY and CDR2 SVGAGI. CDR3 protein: CASSYTRQGYSPLHF. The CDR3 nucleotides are TGTGCCAGCAGTTATACTCGACAGGGGTATTCACCCCTCCACTTT.

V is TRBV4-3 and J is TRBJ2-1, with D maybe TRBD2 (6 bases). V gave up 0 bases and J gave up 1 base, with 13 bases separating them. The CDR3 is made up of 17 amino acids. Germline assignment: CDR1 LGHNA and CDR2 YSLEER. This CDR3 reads CASSQDPAGLSYNEQFF. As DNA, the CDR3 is TGCGCCAGCAGCCAAGATCCGGCGGGGCTTTCCTACAATGAGCAGTTCTTC.

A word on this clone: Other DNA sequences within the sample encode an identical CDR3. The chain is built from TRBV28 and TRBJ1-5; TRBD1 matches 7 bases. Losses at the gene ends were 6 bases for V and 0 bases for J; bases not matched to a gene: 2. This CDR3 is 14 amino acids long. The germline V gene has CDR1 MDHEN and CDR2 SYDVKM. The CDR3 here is CASRRQGSNQPQHF. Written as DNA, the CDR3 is TGTGCCAGCAGAAGACAGGGTAGCAATCAGCCCCAGCATTTT.

The CDR3 DNA reads TGTGCCAGTAGTATGCCGGAGGGTAACACTGAAGCTTTCTTT. This sequence encodes CASSMPEGNTEAFF. The chain recombines TRBV19 with TRBJ1-1; D remains unclear. The germline V and J ends were trimmed by 3 bases and 2 bases, with 10 bases remaining between them. Germline assignment: CDR1 LNHDA and CDR2 SQIVND (reference sequence). This CDR3 contains 14 residues.

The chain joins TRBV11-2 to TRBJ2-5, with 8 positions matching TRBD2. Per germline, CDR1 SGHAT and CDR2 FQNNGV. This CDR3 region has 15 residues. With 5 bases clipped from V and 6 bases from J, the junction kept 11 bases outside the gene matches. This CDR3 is CASSVAGGRAKTQYF. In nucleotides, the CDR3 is TGTGCCAGCAGCGTGGCGGGGGGCCGGGCGAAGACCCAGTACTTC.

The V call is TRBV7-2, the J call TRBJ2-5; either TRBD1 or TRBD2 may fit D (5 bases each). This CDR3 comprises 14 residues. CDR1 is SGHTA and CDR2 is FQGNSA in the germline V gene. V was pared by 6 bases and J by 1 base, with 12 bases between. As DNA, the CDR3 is TGTGCCAGCAGGAAGCCGGGACGCCAAGAGACCCAGTACTTC. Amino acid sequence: CASRKPGRQETQYF.

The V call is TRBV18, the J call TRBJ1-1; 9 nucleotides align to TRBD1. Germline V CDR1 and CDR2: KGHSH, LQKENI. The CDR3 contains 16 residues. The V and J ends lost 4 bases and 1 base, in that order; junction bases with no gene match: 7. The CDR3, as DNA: TGTGCCAGCTCACTTCCGGGGACAGGGCGGAACACTGAAGCTTTCTTT. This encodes CASSLPGTGRNTEAFF. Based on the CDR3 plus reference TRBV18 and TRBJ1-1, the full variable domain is NAGVMQNPRHLVRRRGQEARLRCSPMKGHSHVYWYRQLPEEGLKFMVYLQKENIIDESGMPKERFSAEFPKEGPSILRIQQVVRGDSAAYFCASSLPGTGRNTEAFFGQGTRLTVV.

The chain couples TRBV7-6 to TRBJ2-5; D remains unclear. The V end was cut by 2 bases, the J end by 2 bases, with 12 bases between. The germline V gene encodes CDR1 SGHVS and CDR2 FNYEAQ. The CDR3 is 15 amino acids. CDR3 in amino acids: CASSLLFGRQETQYF. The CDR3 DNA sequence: TGTGCCAGCAGCTTACTTTTCGGCAGGCAAGAGACCCAGTACTTC.

The CDR3 reads CASSSPLAQGARFYTEAFF. In nucleotides, the CDR3 is TGTGCCAGCAGTTCTCCTTTGGCCCAGGGGGCGAGGTTTTACACTGAAGCTTTCTTT. The rearrangement joins TRBV28 to TRBJ1-1, with 8 bases matching TRBD1. The CDR3 has 19 amino acids. With 4 bases clipped from V and 3 bases from J, the junction kept 19 bases outside the gene matches. Germline-derived CDR1 and CDR2 are MDHEN and SYDVKM.

CDR3 DNA sequence: TGTGCCAGCAGCCAAGGAGGGAGGGGGCCCAACAATCAGCCCCAGCATTTT. It translates to CASSQGGRGPNNQPQHF. The chain links TRBV3-1 (or the pseudogene TRBV3-2) to TRBJ1-5; 7 bases align to TRBD1. This CDR3 spans 17 amino acids. In germline, CDR1 is LGHDT, CDR2 YNNKEL (reference sequence). With V trimmed by 1 base and J by 3 bases, 9 bases remained unmatched.

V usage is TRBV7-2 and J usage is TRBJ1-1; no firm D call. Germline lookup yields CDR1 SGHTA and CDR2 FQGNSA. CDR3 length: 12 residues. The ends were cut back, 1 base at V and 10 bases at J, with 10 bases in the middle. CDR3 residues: CASSLEGRIAFF. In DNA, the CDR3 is TGTGCCAGCAGCTTAGAGGGCAGAATAGCTTTCTTT.

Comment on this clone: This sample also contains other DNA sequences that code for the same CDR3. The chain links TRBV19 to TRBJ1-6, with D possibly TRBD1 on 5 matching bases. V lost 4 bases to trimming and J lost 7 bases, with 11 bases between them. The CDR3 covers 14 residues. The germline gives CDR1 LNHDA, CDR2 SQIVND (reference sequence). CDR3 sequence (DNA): TGTGCCAGTAGTACCGGGACGGGAAATTCACCCCTCCACTTT. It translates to CASSTGTGNSPLHF.

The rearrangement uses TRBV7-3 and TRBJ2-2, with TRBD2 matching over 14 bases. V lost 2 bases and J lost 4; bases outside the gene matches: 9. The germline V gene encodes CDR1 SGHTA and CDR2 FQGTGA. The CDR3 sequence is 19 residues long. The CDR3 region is CASSLYPGTSGSSTGELFF. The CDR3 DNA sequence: TGTGCCAGCAGCTTATATCCAGGGACTAGCGGGAGTAGCACCGGGGAGCTGTTTTTT.